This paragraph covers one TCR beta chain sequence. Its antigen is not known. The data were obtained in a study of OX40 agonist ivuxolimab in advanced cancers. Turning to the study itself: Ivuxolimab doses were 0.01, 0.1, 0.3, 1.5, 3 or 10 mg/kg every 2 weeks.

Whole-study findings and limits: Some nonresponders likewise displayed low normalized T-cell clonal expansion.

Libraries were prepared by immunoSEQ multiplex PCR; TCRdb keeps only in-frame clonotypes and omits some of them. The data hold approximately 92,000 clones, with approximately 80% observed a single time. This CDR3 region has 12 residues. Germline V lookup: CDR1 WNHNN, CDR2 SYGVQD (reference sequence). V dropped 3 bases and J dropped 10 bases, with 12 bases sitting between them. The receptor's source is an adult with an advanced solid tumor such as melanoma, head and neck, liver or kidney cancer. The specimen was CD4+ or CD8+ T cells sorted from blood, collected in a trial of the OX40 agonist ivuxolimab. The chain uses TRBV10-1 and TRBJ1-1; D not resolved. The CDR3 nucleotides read TGCGCCAGCAGTGACCTCCCTGGGTCAGCTTTCTTT. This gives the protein CASSDLPGSAFF.